The present entry profiles one TCR beta chain with its context. Its antigen is currently unknown. The sample is drawn from a study of cytomegalovirus exposure and HLA in healthy donors. Study-wide context: An early release of data contained tens of millions of unique TCRs, which came from HLA-typed donors. The study's findings and limits: Sequencing depth across donors, presence/absence analyses assumed, was roughly uniform. The classifier was said to identify cytomegalovirus status with high specificity and sensitivity.

Amplification used 60 Vbeta primers and 13 Jbeta primers. The repertoire was sequenced with immunoSEQ multiplex PCR; TCRdb's copy has only in-frame clones and lacks some. The profile shows tens of thousands of clones, roughly 80% of them singletons. The sample consisted of PBMCs. This receptor was identified in a woman in her thirties or forties in good health and CMV-seropositive.

The CDR3 sequence: CASSEEAGGLEFVYEQYF. For the CDR3, the DNA is TGTGCCAGCAGTGAAGAAGCGGGAGGGTTAGAGTTTGTTTACGAGCAGTACTTC. The gene calls are TRBV6-1 and TRBJ2-7, with 10 bases matching TRBD2. Unmatched junction bases numbered 13, after V lost 1 base and J lost 4 bases. The CDR3 is made up of 18 amino acids. The germline V gene has CDR1 MNHNS and CDR2 SASEGT.